These T cell receptor beta chains were read from a single sample in a study of CXCR3-negative and CXCR3-positive naive CD8 T cells. TCRdb reanalyzed the 5' RACE reads, giving one entry per CDR3 protein sequence and no DNA. The sample data list about 150,000 distinct CDR3 sequences. The sample consisted of naive CXCR3+ CD8+ T cells from blood. The source of these receptors is a human donor in good health. Some clones in this sample may be carry-over from other donors' samples. The CDR3 runs from the conserved cysteine through the conserved F or W.

j_call: TRBJ1-1; v_call: TRBV29-1; cdr3_aa: CSVARDSPEAFF
j_call: TRBJ2-2; v_call: TRBV28; cdr3_aa: CASSSPVPGIGYTGELFF
j_call: TRBJ2-7; v_call: TRBV28; cdr3_aa: CASSFRGARGYEQYF
j_call: TRBJ2-1; v_call: TRBV4-2; cdr3_aa: CASSQDSAFYSYNEQFF
j_call: TRBJ2-7; v_call: TRBV2; cdr3_aa: CASQSSATYEQYF
j_call: TRBJ2-5; v_call: TRBV15; cdr3_aa: CATSPEAGGAQTQYF
j_call: TRBJ2-7; v_call: TRBV11-2; cdr3_aa: CASSWDRGHEQYF
j_call: TRBJ2-1; v_call: TRBV7-3; cdr3_aa: CASSLFEAGASYNEQFF
j_call: TRBJ2-3; v_call: TRBV7-9; cdr3_aa: CASIKGAGGPTDTQYF
j_call: TRBJ1-5; v_call: TRBV6-2/TRBV6-3; cdr3_aa: CASRSGTVRNQPQHF
j_call: TRBJ2-1; v_call: TRBV6-2/TRBV6-3; cdr3_aa: CASSYSDEQFF
j_call: TRBJ2-7; v_call: TRBV6-2/TRBV6-3; cdr3_aa: CASSWTSGPYEQYF
j_call: TRBJ2-2; v_call: TRBV12-3/TRBV12-4; cdr3_aa: CASRPGLAVNTGELFF
j_call: TRBJ2-7; v_call: TRBV9; cdr3_aa: CASSVGLAGFRYF
j_call: TRBJ1-2; v_call: TRBV5-6; cdr3_aa: CASSLEVRRADGYTF
j_call: TRBJ1-2; v_call: TRBV19; cdr3_aa: CASNLWVSSDGYTF
j_call: TRBJ1-1; v_call: TRBV9; cdr3_aa: CASSVGTGSIEAFF
j_call: TRBJ1-5; v_call: TRBV28; cdr3_aa: CASSPQSRNQPQHF
j_call: TRBJ2-7; v_call: TRBV29-1; cdr3_aa: CSVRGGLPYEQYF
j_call: TRBJ1-6; v_call: TRBV3-1; cdr3_aa: CASSQERRDRLFYSPLHF
j_call: TRBJ1-1; v_call: TRBV11-2; cdr3_aa: CASSVRGTEAFF
j_call: TRBJ2-7; v_call: TRBV6-5; cdr3_aa: CASSYNRDYEQYF
j_call: TRBJ2-1; v_call: TRBV24-1; cdr3_aa: CATSPGPLRVYNEQFF
j_call: TRBJ2-7; v_call: TRBV30; cdr3_aa: CAWSSMTGPYEQYF
j_call: TRBJ2-1; v_call: TRBV10-1; cdr3_aa: CASRPDLGGDEQFF
j_call: TRBJ1-2; v_call: TRBV24-1; cdr3_aa: CATSEGTGGRYGYTF
j_call: TRBJ2-2; v_call: TRBV4-1; cdr3_aa: CASSSGAGGYTGELFF
j_call: TRBJ2-7; v_call: TRBV25-1; cdr3_aa: CASSELQGAEQYF
j_call: TRBJ1-2; v_call: TRBV7-9; cdr3_aa: CASSLDYGYTF
j_call: TRBJ1-1; v_call: TRBV15; cdr3_aa: CATSRDQGLNTEAFF
j_call: TRBJ2-1; v_call: TRBV15; cdr3_aa: CASEAQPGQFMDEQFF
j_call: TRBJ2-7; v_call: TRBV28; cdr3_aa: CASRAWISYEQYF
j_call: TRBJ2-7; v_call: TRBV4-1; cdr3_aa: CASSQDSGANYEQYF
j_call: TRBJ1-1; v_call: TRBV14; cdr3_aa: CASSQGIGANTEAFF
j_call: TRBJ2-5; v_call: TRBV7-8; cdr3_aa: CASSLDQAGVGETQYF
j_call: TRBJ2-1; v_call: TRBV7-6; cdr3_aa: CASSSIKGTGTINEQFF
j_call: TRBJ2-2; v_call: TRBV7-8; cdr3_aa: CASSPTITGELFF
j_call: TRBJ2-7; v_call: TRBV29-1; cdr3_aa: CSAMGEGRAYEQYF
j_call: TRBJ2-6; v_call: TRBV23-1; cdr3_aa: CASTRRDSGANVLTF
j_call: TRBJ1-2; v_call: TRBV6-5; cdr3_aa: CASIPSEGAPWGYTF
j_call: TRBJ1-2; v_call: TRBV6-6; cdr3_aa: CASRPDRGTFYGYTF
j_call: TRBJ1-5; v_call: TRBV24-1; cdr3_aa: CATSDHRASRGNQPQHF
j_call: TRBJ2-7; v_call: TRBV7-3; cdr3_aa: CASSPQDHYEQYF
j_call: TRBJ2-7; v_call: TRBV4-1; cdr3_aa: CASSQGSGGSLSYEQYF
j_call: TRBJ2-1; v_call: TRBV9; cdr3_aa: CASSGTTLFNEQFF
j_call: TRBJ2-1; v_call: TRBV24-1; cdr3_aa: CATSGIQYNEQFF
j_call: TRBJ1-1; v_call: TRBV5-1; cdr3_aa: CASTIGDWDTEAFF
j_call: TRBJ2-7; v_call: TRBV13; cdr3_aa: CASSGILAGGLYEQYF
j_call: TRBJ2-5; v_call: TRBV19; cdr3_aa: CASSARETAQETQYF
j_call: TRBJ2-7; v_call: TRBV28; cdr3_aa: CASSPPLGVEQYF
j_call: TRBJ2-3; v_call: TRBV7-7; cdr3_aa: CASSLVDTDTQYF
j_call: TRBJ2-5; v_call: TRBV5-3; cdr3_aa: CARSFRAGGSMKKETQYF
j_call: TRBJ1-2; v_call: TRBV29-1; cdr3_aa: CSVGQVGYGYTF